The following is a T cell receptor beta chain sequence with its context. As yet, its antigen is unknown. This record belongs to a study of T cell responses to AZD1222 COVID-19 vaccine. Study-level points and caveats: Regions 160-218 and 743-854 held dominance among vaccine-associated CD4 TCRs, which spanned spike.

Sequencing was performed with immunoSEQ multiplex PCR; in TCRdb, only in-frame clones are kept and a portion is missing. The sample comprises about 110,000 clones, about 86% of which are singletons, and roughly 3% rests with the top ten. The TCR comes from an adult in good health. The source material was peripheral blood, sampled on day 0 of AZD1222 vaccination.

The CDR3 coding sequence is TGTGCCAGCAGCCTGCCTGGCCCAGATACGCAGTATTTT. It is translated as CASSLPGPDTQYF. The chain recombines TRBV7-2 with TRBJ2-3; no clear D. V dropped 5 bases and J dropped 4 bases, with 10 bases sitting between them. From germline, CDR1 is SGHTA and CDR2 FQGNSA. This CDR3 has 13 amino acids.